This TCR beta chain derives from a study of cytomegalovirus exposure and HLA in healthy donors. Broader study findings: Reports credit the classifier with highly specific, highly sensitive diagnosis of cytomegalovirus status. Previous analysis showed most TCR beta V segments were productive about 90% or about 30% of the time. The authors enumerated 150 to 200 TCR beta chains as linked to cytomegalovirus.

Amplification used 60 Vbeta primers and 13 Jbeta primers. Measured with immunoSEQ multiplex PCR; TCRdb has only the in-frame clones, and not every one. The sample contains around 120,000 clones, about 80% of which appear only once. Germline CDR1 is SEHNR and CDR2 is FQNEAQ (reference sequence). This CDR3 has 14 amino acids. For this clone: Antigen specificity is unknown.

The gene calls are TRBV7-9 and TRBJ2-1; 9 nucleotides align to TRBD2. The clonotype was recovered from a middle-aged woman in good health and CMV-seronegative. The material sequenced was PBMCs. This CDR3 is CSIQTLLAGNEQFF. DNA for the CDR3: TGTTCCATCCAAACCCTACTAGCGGGCAATGAGCAGTTCTTC.